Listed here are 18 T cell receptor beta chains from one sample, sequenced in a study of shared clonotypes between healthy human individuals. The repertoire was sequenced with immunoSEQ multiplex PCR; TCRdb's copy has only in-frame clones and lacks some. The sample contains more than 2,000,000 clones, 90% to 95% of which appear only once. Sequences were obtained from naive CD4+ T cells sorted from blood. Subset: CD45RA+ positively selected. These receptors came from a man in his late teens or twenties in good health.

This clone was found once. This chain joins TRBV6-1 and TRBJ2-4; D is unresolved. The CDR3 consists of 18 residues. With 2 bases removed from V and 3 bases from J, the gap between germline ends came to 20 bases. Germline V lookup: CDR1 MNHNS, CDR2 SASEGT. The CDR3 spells CASSEPGAYSIIKNIQYF. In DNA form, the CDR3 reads TGTGCCAGCAGTGAACCAGGAGCCTACTCTATAATCAAAAACATTCAGTACTTC.

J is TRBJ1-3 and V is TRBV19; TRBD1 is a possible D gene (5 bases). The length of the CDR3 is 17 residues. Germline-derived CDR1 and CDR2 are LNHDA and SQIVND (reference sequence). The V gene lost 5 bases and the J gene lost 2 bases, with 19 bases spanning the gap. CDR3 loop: CASSVQFRALTGNTIYF. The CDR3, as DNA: TGTGCCAGTAGTGTCCAATTCAGGGCCCTCACTGGAAACACCATATATTTT.

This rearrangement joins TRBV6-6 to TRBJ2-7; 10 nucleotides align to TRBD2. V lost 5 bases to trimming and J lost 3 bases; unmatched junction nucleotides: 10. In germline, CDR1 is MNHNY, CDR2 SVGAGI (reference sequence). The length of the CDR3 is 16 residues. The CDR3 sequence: CASSPGTSAARYEQYF. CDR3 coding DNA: TGTGCCAGCAGTCCCGGGACTAGCGCGGCCCGCTACGAGCAGTACTTC.

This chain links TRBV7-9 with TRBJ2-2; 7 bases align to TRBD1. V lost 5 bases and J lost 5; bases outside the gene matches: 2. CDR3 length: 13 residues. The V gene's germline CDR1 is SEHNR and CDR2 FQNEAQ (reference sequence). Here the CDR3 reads CASSKQGTGELFF. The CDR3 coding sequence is TGTGCCAGCAGCAAACAGGGGACCGGGGAGCTGTTTTTT.

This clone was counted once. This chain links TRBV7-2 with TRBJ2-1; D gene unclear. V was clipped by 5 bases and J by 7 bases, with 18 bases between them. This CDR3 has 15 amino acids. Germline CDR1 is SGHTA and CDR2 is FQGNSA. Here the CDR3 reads CASSPIVFGGNEQFF. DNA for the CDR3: TGTGCCAGCAGCCCGATCGTATTTGGTGGGAATGAGCAGTTCTTC. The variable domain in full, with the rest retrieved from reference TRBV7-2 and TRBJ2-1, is GAGVSQSPSNKVTEKGKDVELRCDPISGHTALYWYRQSLGQGLEFLIYFQGNSAPDKSGLPSDRFSAERTGGSVSTLTIQRTQQEDSAVYLCASSPIVFGGNEQFFGPGTRLTVL.

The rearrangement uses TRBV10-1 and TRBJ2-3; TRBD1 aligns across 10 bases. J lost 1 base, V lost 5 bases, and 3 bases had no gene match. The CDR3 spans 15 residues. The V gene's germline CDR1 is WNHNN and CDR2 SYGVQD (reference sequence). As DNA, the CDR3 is TGCGCCAGCAGTAGGGGACAGGGGCGCACAGATACGCAGTATTTT. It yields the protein CASSRGQGRTDTQYF.

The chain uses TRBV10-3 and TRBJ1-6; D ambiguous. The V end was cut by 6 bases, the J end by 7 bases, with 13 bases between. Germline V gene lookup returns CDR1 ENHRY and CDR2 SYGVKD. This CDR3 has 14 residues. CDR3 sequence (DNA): TGTGCCATCAGAACCGCGGAGTTGAATTCACCCCTCCACTTT. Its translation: CAIRTAELNSPLHF.

CDR3: CASSRRGGQPQHF. In DNA form, the CDR3 reads TGTGCCAGCAGCCGGAGGGGTGGGCAGCCCCAGCATTTT. The chain employs TRBV7-2 and TRBJ1-5, with a tentative D call TRBD1 (5 bases). V was cut by 5 bases and J by 7 bases, with 12 bases left in between. The CDR3 sequence is 13 residues long. Germline loops: CDR1 SGHTA, CDR2 FQGNSA.

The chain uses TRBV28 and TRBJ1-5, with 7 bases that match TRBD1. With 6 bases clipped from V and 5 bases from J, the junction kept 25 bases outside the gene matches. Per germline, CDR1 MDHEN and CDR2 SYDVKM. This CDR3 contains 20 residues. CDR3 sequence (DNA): TGTGCCAGCAGCTTGGCGTTTAACAGGGGTCAGATCCGAACGTATCAGCCCCAGCATTTT. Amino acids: CASSLAFNRGQIRTYQPQHF.

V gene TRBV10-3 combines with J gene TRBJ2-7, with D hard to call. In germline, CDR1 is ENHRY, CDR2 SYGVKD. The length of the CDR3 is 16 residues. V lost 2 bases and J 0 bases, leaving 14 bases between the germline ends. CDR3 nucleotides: TGTGCCATCAGTGAGGCGCCGATCACCACCTCCTACGAGCAGTACTTC. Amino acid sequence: CAISEAPITTSYEQYF.

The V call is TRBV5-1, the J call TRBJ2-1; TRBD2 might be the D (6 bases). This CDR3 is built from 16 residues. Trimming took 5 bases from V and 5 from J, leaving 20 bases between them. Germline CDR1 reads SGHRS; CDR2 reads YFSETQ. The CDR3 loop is CASRLAGIIGNNEQFF. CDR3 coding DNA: TGCGCCAGCAGACTCGCGGGGATTATCGGGAACAATGAGCAGTTCTTC. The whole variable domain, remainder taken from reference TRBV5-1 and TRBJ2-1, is KAGVTQTPRYLIKTRGQQVTLSCSPISGHRSVSWYQQTPGQGLQFLFEYFSETQRNKGNFPGRFSGRQFSNSRSEMNVSTLELGDSALYLCASRLAGIIGNNEQFFGPGTRLTVL.

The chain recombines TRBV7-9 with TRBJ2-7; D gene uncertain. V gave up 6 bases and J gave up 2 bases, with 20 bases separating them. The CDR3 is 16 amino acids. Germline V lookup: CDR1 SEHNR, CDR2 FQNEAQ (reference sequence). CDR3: CASSRIVVPSTYEQYF. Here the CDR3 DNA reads TGTGCCAGCAGTCGGATCGTAGTTCCTTCGACCTACGAGCAGTACTTC.

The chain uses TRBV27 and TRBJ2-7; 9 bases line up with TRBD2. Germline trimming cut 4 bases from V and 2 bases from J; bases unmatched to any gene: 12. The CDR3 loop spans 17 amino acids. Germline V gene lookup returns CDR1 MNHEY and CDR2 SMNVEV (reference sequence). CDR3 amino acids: CASSYTSGTSSPYEQYF. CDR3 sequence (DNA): TGTGCCAGCAGTTACACCTCCGGGACTAGCAGCCCCTACGAGCAGTACTTC.

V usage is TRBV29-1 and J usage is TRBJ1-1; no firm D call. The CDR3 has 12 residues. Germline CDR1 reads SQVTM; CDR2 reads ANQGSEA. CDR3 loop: CSTTFSPAEAFF. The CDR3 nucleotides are TGCAGTACAACATTCTCTCCGGCTGAAGCTTTCTTT.

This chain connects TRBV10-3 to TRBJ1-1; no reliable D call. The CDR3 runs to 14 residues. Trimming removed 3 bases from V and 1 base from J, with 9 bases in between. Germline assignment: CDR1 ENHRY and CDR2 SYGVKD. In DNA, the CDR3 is TGTGCCATCAGTGAAGCACAGCCGAACACTGAAGCTTTCTTT. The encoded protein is CAISEAQPNTEAFF.

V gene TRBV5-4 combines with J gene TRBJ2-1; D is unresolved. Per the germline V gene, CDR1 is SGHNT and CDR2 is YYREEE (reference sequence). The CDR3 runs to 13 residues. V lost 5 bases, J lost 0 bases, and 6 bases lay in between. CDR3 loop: CASRPISYNEQFF. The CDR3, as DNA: TGTGCCAGCAGACCTATCTCCTACAATGAGCAGTTCTTC.

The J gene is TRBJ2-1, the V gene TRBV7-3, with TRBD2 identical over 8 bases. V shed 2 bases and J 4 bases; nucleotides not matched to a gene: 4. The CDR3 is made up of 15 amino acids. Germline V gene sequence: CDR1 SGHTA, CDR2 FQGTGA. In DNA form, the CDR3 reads TGTGCCAGCAGCTTAGCGGGGGGCACTTACAATGAGCAGTTCTTC. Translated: CASSLAGGTYNEQFF. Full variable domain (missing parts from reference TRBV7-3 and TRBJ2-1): GAGVSQTPSNKVTEKGKYVELRCDPISGHTALYWYRQSLGQGPEFLIYFQGTGAADDSGLPNDRFFAVRPEGSVSTLKIQRTERGDSAVYLCASSLAGGTYNEQFFGPGTRLTVL.

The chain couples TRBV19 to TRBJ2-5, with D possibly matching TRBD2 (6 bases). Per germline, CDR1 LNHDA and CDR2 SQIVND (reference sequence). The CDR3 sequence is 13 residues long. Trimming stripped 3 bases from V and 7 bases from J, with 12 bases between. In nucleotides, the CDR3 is TGTGCCAGTAGTATTGGCGGGGTCGGGACCCAGTACTTC. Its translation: CASSIGGVGTQYF.